One sample yielded the 32 T cell receptor beta chains listed below, sequenced in a study of cytomegalovirus exposure and HLA in healthy donors. Data came from immunoSEQ multiplex PCR; TCRdb stores just in-frame clones and leaves some out. The repertoire holds over 200,000 clones, with roughly 87% as singletons. Sequencing used PBMCs. These receptors were obtained from a woman aged 25 to 39 in good health and CMV-seronegative.

The chain has TRBV28 and TRBJ1-1; possibly TRBD1 for D (5 bases). The germline V gene has CDR1 MDHEN and CDR2 SYDVKM. The length of the CDR3 is 15 residues. Trimming removed 7 bases from V and 5 bases from J, with 20 bases in between. CDR3 sequence reads: CASTPRGLQRTEAFF. CDR3 DNA sequence: TGTGCCAGCACCCCTCGGGGCCTCCAGAGGACTGAAGCTTTCTTT.

The chain uses TRBV29-1 and TRBJ2-6, with TRBD2 matching over 8 bases. V lost 5 bases to trimming and J lost 4 bases; unmatched junction nucleotides: 10. The CDR3 is 16 residues long. Germline V CDR1 and CDR2: SQVTM, ANQGSEA. Written as DNA, the CDR3 is TGCAGCGTTATGGCTAGCGGGCTATCGGGGGCCAACGTCCTGACTTTC. It is translated as CSVMASGLSGANVLTF.

This rearrangement joins TRBV30 to TRBJ1-3; D gene uncertain. CDR1 is GTSNPN and CDR2 is SVGIG in the germline V gene (reference sequence). V lost 0 bases to trimming and J lost 0 bases, with 6 bases between them. This CDR3 spans 14 amino acids. The CDR3 sequence is CAWSVGSSGNTIYF. CDR3 coding DNA: TGTGCCTGGAGTGTCGGAAGCTCTGGAAACACCATATATTTT.

The chain carries TRBV28 and TRBJ2-3; D is unresolved. The germline V and J ends were trimmed by 6 bases and 0 bases, with 13 bases remaining between them. The CDR3 consists of 15 residues. Germline loops: CDR1 MDHEN, CDR2 SYDVKM. The CDR3 DNA sequence: TGTGCCAGCAGCCCGCTGGGTCGTAGCACAGATACGCAGTATTTT. This codes for CASSPLGRSTDTQYF.

This chain uses TRBV13 with TRBJ1-2, with 7 bases matching TRBD1. Looked up from germline, CDR1 is PRHDT and CDR2 is FYEKMQ (reference sequence). This CDR3 comprises 15 residues. V shed 2 bases and J 0 bases; nucleotides not matched to a gene: 3. The CDR3 region is CASSLRGTANYGYTF. The CDR3 DNA follows: TGTGCCAGCAGCTTACGGGGGACAGCTAACTATGGCTACACCTTC.

The chain has TRBV6-6 and TRBJ2-3; D uncertain. Looked up from germline, CDR1 is MNHNY and CDR2 is SVGAGI (reference sequence). This CDR3 has 13 amino acids. V was trimmed by 3 bases and J by 9 bases, leaving 13 bases between them. CDR3 sequence reads: CASSYGLSETQYF. CDR3 in DNA: TGTGCCAGCAGTTATGGCTTGAGCGAGACGCAGTATTTT.

This chain uses TRBV27 with TRBJ1-2; 9 bases fit TRBD1. Germline CDR1 MNHEY, CDR2 SMNVEV (reference sequence). The CDR3 covers 17 residues. The V and J ends lost 3 bases and 4 bases, in that order; junction bases with no gene match: 12. The CDR3 DNA reads as TGTGCCAGCAGTTTTGGGACAGGGAGCTCGGGGGTCTATGGCTACACCTTC. Protein sequence: CASSFGTGSSGVYGYTF.

This chain uses TRBV9 with TRBJ2-3; D is tentatively TRBD1 or TRBD2 (6 bases each). Germline V gives CDR1 SGDLS, CDR2 YYNGEE. This CDR3 is built from 21 residues. With 3 bases removed from V and 0 bases from J, the gap between germline ends came to 29 bases. This CDR3 reads CASSAPGALSGQSASTDTQYF. Written as DNA, the CDR3 is TGTGCCAGCAGCGCCCCCGGGGCTCTTAGCGGACAGTCAGCTAGCACAGATACGCAGTATTTT.

The gene calls are TRBV6-5 and TRBJ2-1; 10 positions agree with TRBD2. Germline-derived CDR1 and CDR2 are MNHEY and SVGAGI. The CDR3 has 16 amino acids. Unmatched junction bases numbered 8, after V lost 2 bases and J lost 7 bases. This CDR3 is CASSYKGSGRINEQFF. The DNA for the CDR3 is TGTGCCAGCAGTTACAAGGGTAGCGGGAGGATAAATGAGCAGTTCTTC.

This clone was picked up a small number of times. The chain recombines TRBV19 with TRBJ1-1; TRBD1 agrees at 9 bases. CDR3 length equals 14 residues. J gave up 5 bases and V 4 bases, and 5 bases lay outside the gene matches. The germline V gene has CDR1 LNHDA and CDR2 SQIVND (reference sequence). CDR3 sequence reads: CASSRDRDGTEAFF. The CDR3 region has the DNA TGTGCCAGTAGTAGGGACAGGGACGGTACTGAAGCTTTCTTT. Supplemented by reference TRBV19 and TRBJ1-1, the full variable domain reads DGGITQSPKYLFRKEGQNVTLSCEQNLNHDAMYWYRQDPGQGLRLIYYSQIVNDFQKGDIAEGYSVSREKKESFPLTVTSAQKNPTAFYLCASSRDRDGTEAFFGQGTRLTVV.

The chain has TRBV28 and TRBJ1-1; TRBD1 matches at 9 bases. The V segment lost 7 bases and the J segment 7 bases; nucleotides outside the gene matches: 10. The germline CDR1 and CDR2 sequences are MDHEN and SYDVKM. The CDR3 totals 14 residues. CDR3 sequence reads: CASKDRGALGEAFF. CDR3 DNA sequence: TGTGCCAGCAAGGACAGGGGCGCACTGGGTGAAGCTTTCTTT.

V is TRBV4-3 and J is TRBJ2-7; TRBD1 matches 10 bases. Germline trimming cut 4 bases from V and 2 bases from J; bases unmatched to any gene: 5. The CDR3 is 15 residues long. CDR1 and CDR2 (germline): LGHNA, YSLEER. CDR3 sequence: CASSPGQGGAYEQYF. CDR3 DNA sequence: TGCGCCAGCAGCCCAGGACAGGGGGGGGCCTACGAGCAGTACTTC.

The count of this clone is one. The rearrangement joins TRBV11-3 to TRBJ2-3; 7 bases line up with TRBD2. The CDR3 length is 16 residues. V lost 4 bases, J lost 2 bases, and 9 bases stayed unmatched. Germline CDR1 is SGHNT and CDR2 is YENEEA. As DNA, the CDR3 is TGTGCCAGCAGCTCGGGTAGGCTAGCGGCCACAGATACGCAGTATTTT. This sequence encodes CASSSGRLAATDTQYF.

The rearrangement uses TRBV2 and TRBJ1-2; the D gene is possibly TRBD1 (5 bases). V was clipped by 4 bases and J by 7 bases, with 13 bases between them. CDR1 is SNHLY and CDR2 is FYNNEI in the germline V gene. The CDR3 contains 13 residues. The CDR3 spells CASSAGNTLGYTF. The CDR3 bases are TGTGCCAGCAGTGCAGGGAACACCCTTGGCTACACCTTC. The full variable domain, in which reference TRBV2 and TRBJ1-2 provide the parts outside the CDR3, is EPEVTQTPSHQVTQMGQEVILRCVPISNHLYFYWYRQILGQKVEFLVSFYNNEISEKSEIFDDQFSVERPDGSNFTLKIRSTKLEDSAMYFCASSAGNTLGYTFGSGTRLTVV.

The chain joins TRBV27 to TRBJ2-3, with TRBD2 as a possible D gene (6 bases). The CDR3 spans 16 residues. V shed 0 bases and J shed 1 base, with 11 bases lying between them. Germline-derived CDR1 and CDR2 are MNHEY and SMNVEV (reference sequence). The CDR3 nucleotides read TGTGCCAGCAGTTTATCTGGGGGAGGACGCACAGATACGCAGTATTTT. This encodes CASSLSGGGRTDTQYF.

The V and J genes are TRBV27 and TRBJ2-7; D not certain. CDR1 and CDR2 from the germline V gene are MNHEY and SMNVEV (reference sequence). The CDR3 has 15 residues. V dropped 0 bases and J dropped 6 bases, with 15 bases sitting between them. CDR3 region: CASSLSSLNSLEQYF. The CDR3 DNA reads as TGTGCCAGCAGTTTATCGAGTCTAAATTCACTCGAGCAGTACTTC.

The chain is built from TRBV29-1 and TRBJ2-3, with TRBD2 identical over 14 bases. Losses at the gene ends were 6 bases for V and 5 bases for J; bases not matched to a gene: 16. CDR3 length equals 18 residues. Germline lookup yields CDR1 SQVTM and CDR2 ANQGSEA. The CDR3 DNA reads TGCAGCGTAGCTTACCCTACCGGGACTAGCGGGAGTGGAGATACGCAGTATTTT. This translates into CSVAYPTGTSGSGDTQYF.

This clone showed up just once. V and J are TRBV27 and TRBJ1-4; 9 bases are shared with TRBD1. The germline V gene encodes CDR1 MNHEY and CDR2 SMNVEV (reference sequence). The CDR3 is 15 amino acids. J gave up 3 bases and V 6 bases, and 5 bases lay outside the gene matches. Written as DNA, the CDR3 is TGTGCCAGCAGGGGGGGACAGGGATCTAATGAAAAACTGTTTTTT. It encodes CASRGGQGSNEKLFF. The full variable domain, in which reference TRBV27 and TRBJ1-4 provide the parts outside the CDR3, is EAQVTQNPRYLITVTGKKLTVTCSQNMNHEYMSWYRQDPGLGLRQIYYSMNVEVTDKGDVPEGYKVSRKEKRNFPLILESPSPNQTSLYFCASRGGQGSNEKLFFGSGTQLSVL.

V usage is TRBV27 and J usage is TRBJ2-3; 10 bases are shared with TRBD1. Trimming removed 3 bases from V and 6 bases from J; junction bases left unmatched: 12. The germline CDR1 and CDR2 sequences are MNHEY and SMNVEV (reference sequence). This CDR3 comprises 17 residues. The CDR3 DNA follows: TGTGCCAGCAGTTTCTCCTTTCGGGGACAGGGGCGCGATACGCAGTATTTT. It specifies CASSFSFRGQGRDTQYF.

The rearrangement links TRBV5-1 to TRBJ2-3; TRBD2 is a possible D gene (6 bases). CDR3 length: 15 amino acids. Germline-derived CDR1 and CDR2 are SGHRS and YFSETQ. V was clipped by 0 bases and J by 4 bases, with 12 bases between them. CDR3 region: CASSLVGGLADTQYF. Written as DNA, the CDR3 is TGCGCCAGCAGCTTGGTGGGGGGATTAGCAGATACGCAGTATTTT.

In DNA form, the CDR3 reads TGTGCCAGCACCCGACTAGCGGGGGGCGGGACCCAGTACTTC. It encodes CASTRLAGGGTQYF. This chain uses TRBV28 with TRBJ2-5, with 13 bases that match TRBD2. With V trimmed by 7 bases and J by 7 bases, 6 bases remained unmatched. Germline V gene sequence: CDR1 MDHEN, CDR2 SYDVKM. This CDR3 has 14 amino acids. Based on the CDR3 plus reference TRBV28 and TRBJ2-5, the full variable domain is DVKVTQSSRYLVKRTGEKVFLECVQDMDHENMFWYRQDPGLGLRLIYFSYDVKMKEKGDIPEGYSVSREKKERFSLILESASTNQTSMYLCASTRLAGGGTQYFGPGTRLLVL.

The sample holds one count of this clone. This chain links TRBV9 with TRBJ2-7; TRBD1 agrees at 11 bases. The junction had 3 bases not matched to a gene; V was cut back by 4 bases and J by 6 bases. This CDR3 region has 13 residues. CDR1 SGDLS and CDR2 YYNGEE come from the germline V gene. The CDR3 spells CASSPGTGGEQYF. The CDR3 region has the DNA TGTGCCAGCAGCCCCGGGACAGGGGGCGAGCAGTACTTC.

CDR3 coding DNA: TGTGCCAGCAGCTTTCTGGGCGCCCGACGGGATGAGCAGTTCTTC. It translates to CASSFLGARRDEQFF. This rearrangement joins TRBV5-6 to TRBJ2-1; D is undetermined. CDR1 is SGHDT and CDR2 is YYEEEE in the germline V gene. Trimming pared 2 bases from V and 8 bases from J, leaving 17 bases between. The CDR3 sequence is 15 residues long.

The chain employs TRBV19 and TRBJ1-1; D is ambiguous. V shed 5 bases and J shed 0 bases, with 7 bases lying between them. Germline-derived CDR1 and CDR2 are LNHDA and SQIVND (reference sequence). The CDR3 is made up of 13 amino acids. CDR3 DNA: TGTGCCAGTAGTCCCAGGTTGAACACTGAAGCTTTCTTT. Translation: CASSPRLNTEAFF.

This chain links TRBV4-1 with TRBJ2-2; 11 bases agree with TRBD2. Germline V CDR1 and CDR2: MGHRA, YSYEKL. After removal of 3 bases from V and 4 bases from J, the junction contained 7 bases not matched to a gene. The CDR3 contains 17 residues. CDR3 bases: TGCGCCAGCAGCCATGATCCTAGCGGGAGGATCACCGGGGAGCTGTTTTTT. Protein product: CASSHDPSGRITGELFF.

DNA for the CDR3: TGTGCCAGCAGCAGTGAGTCACTAGTTAATGAGCAGTTCTTC. Translated, it gives CASSSESLVNEQFF. V is TRBV7-9 and J is TRBJ2-1; possibly TRBD2 for D (5 bases). The V end lost 5 bases, the J end lost 7 bases, and 15 bases lay between the germline ends. Germline V gene data show CDR1 as SEHNR and CDR2 as FQNEAQ (reference sequence). The length of the CDR3 is 14 residues.

This clone was recorded once. The chain recombines TRBV4-3 with TRBJ1-4; 11 bases align to TRBD1. The CDR3 spans 16 residues. CDR1 and CDR2 from the germline V gene are LGHNA and YSLEER. Germline trimming cut 0 bases from V and 6 bases from J; bases unmatched to any gene: 3. The CDR3 here is CASSQDRGQGDEKLFF. The CDR3 region has the DNA TGCGCCAGCAGCCAAGATAGGGGACAGGGGGATGAAAAACTGTTTTTT.

The chain joins TRBV6-1 to TRBJ1-1; 7 nucleotides line up with TRBD1. Germline V CDR1 and CDR2: MNHNS, SASEGT. The junction had 7 bases not matched to a gene; V was cut back by 6 bases and J by 0 bases. CDR3 size: 15 residues. The CDR3 DNA is TGTGCCAGCAGACTTACGGGACAGCTGAACACTGAAGCTTTCTTT. Protein: CASRLTGQLNTEAFF.

The chain employs TRBV5-6 and TRBJ2-2, with 8 bases aligning to TRBD1. The germline V gene has CDR1 SGHDT and CDR2 YYEEEE. The CDR3 has 17 amino acids. V lost 3 bases and J lost 4; bases outside the gene matches: 11. CDR3 coding DNA: TGTGCCAGCAGCTCACTGACAGGGGCGCTCCTCACCGGGGAGCTGTTTTTT. Translating it yields CASSSLTGALLTGELFF.

The chain recombines TRBV9 with TRBJ2-4, with 10 bases that match TRBD2. Germline CDR1 is SGDLS and CDR2 is YYNGEE. The CDR3 length is 14 residues. V was clipped by 7 bases and J by 2 bases; unmatched bases: 3. CDR3 in DNA: TGTGCCAGCCTAGCGGGAGACACCAAAAACATTCAGTACTTC. Translation: CASLAGDTKNIQYF.

This sequence joins TRBV27 and TRBJ2-1, with D hard to call. The CDR3 has 14 amino acids. Trimming removed 7 bases from V and 5 bases from J, with 15 bases in between. Germline V gene data show CDR1 as MNHEY and CDR2 as SMNVEV (reference sequence). The CDR3 sequence: CASKNRAPHNEQFF. In nucleotides, the CDR3 is TGTGCCAGCAAGAACCGGGCCCCCCACAATGAGCAGTTCTTC.

The gene calls are TRBV11-3 and TRBJ2-7; D gene ambiguous. CDR1 is SGHNT and CDR2 is YENEEA in the germline V gene. The CDR3 sequence is 13 residues long. Between the trimmed V and J ends, which lost 2 bases and 3 bases, there was a span of 8 bases. CDR3 in DNA: TGTGCCAGCAGCTTAAGTGTGGGCTACGAGCAGTACTTC. It encodes CASSLSVGYEQYF.